One sample yielded the 3 T cell receptor beta chains listed below, sequenced in a study of blood T cell repertoires in COVID-19. Assay: immunoSEQ multiplex PCR; the TCRdb copy retains only in-frame clones and omits some. The sample has roughly 55,000 clones, around 85% seen once. Specimen: peripheral blood. The receptors derive from a human donor in a cohort sampled during active COVID-19.

The V gene is TRBV27, the J gene TRBJ2-2; the match to TRBD2 covers 8 bases. The CDR3 consists of 18 residues. Losses at the gene ends were 0 bases for V and 6 bases for J; bases not matched to a gene: 12. CDR1 is MNHEY and CDR2 is SMNVEV in the germline V gene (reference sequence). The chain's CDR3 is CASSLSKAGTRISGELFF. Here the CDR3 DNA reads TGTGCCAGCAGTTTATCAAAGGCCGGGACTAGAATCTCCGGGGAGCTGTTTTTT.

This clone was seen a few times. The V call is TRBV19, the J call TRBJ1-6, with unresolved D. The CDR3 is 13 amino acids. The germline V and J ends were trimmed by 6 bases and 7 bases, with 10 bases remaining between them. Germline V gene lookup returns CDR1 LNHDA and CDR2 SQIVND (reference sequence). The CDR3 nucleotides are TGTGCCAGTAGCGCCGTAAGCAATTCACCCCTCCACTTT. Translated: CASSAVSNSPLHF.

This clone is a singleton in its sample. This chain connects TRBV3-1 (or the pseudogene TRBV3-2) to TRBJ1-2; 9 bases agree with TRBD1. V was clipped by 3 bases and J by 8 bases; unmatched bases: 7. The germline CDR1 and CDR2 sequences are LGHDT and YNNKEL (reference sequence). The CDR3 is 14 residues long. The DNA of the CDR3 is TGTGCCAGCAGCCACAGAACAGGGGGCGACGGCTACACCTTC. Encoded protein: CASSHRTGGDGYTF.